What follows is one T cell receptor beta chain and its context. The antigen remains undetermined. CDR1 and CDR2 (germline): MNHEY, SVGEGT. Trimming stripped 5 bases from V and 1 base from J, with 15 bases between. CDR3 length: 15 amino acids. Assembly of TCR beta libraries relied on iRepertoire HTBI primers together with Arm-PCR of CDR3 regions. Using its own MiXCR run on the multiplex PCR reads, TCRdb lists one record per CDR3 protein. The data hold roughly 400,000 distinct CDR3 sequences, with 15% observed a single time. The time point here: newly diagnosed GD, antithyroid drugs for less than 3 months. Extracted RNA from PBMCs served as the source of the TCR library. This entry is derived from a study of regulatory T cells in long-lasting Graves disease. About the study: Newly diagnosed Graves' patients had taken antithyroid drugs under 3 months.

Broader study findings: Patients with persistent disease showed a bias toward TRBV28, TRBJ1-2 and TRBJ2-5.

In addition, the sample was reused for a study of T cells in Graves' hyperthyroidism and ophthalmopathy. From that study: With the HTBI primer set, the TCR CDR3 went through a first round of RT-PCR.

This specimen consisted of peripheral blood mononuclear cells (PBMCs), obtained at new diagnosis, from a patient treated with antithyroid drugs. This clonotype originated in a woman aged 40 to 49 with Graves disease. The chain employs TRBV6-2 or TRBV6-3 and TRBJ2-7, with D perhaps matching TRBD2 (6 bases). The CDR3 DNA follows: TGTGCCAGCAGTGTGGATAGCGGTTCATCCTACGAGCAGTACGTC. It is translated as CASSVDSGSSYEQYV.